This TCR beta chain emerged from a study of OX40 agonist ivuxolimab in advanced cancers. Study at large: Hepatocellular carcinoma, melanoma, renal cell or head and neck cancer affected the dose-escalation patients.

This CDR3 is built from 15 residues. V dropped 6 bases and J dropped 2 bases, with 14 bases sitting between them. The germline gives CDR1 MDHEN, CDR2 SYDVKM. Sequencing used immunoSEQ multiplex PCR; TCRdb keeps in-frame clones, though not all of them. Of about 55,000 clones listed, 70% to 80% are singletons. The V and J genes are TRBV28 and TRBJ1-3; a possible D gene is TRBD1 (6 bases). The receptor was derived from an adult with an advanced solid tumor such as melanoma, head and neck, liver or kidney cancer. Specimen: CD4+ or CD8+ T cells sorted from blood, collected in a trial of the OX40 agonist ivuxolimab. The CDR3 DNA reads TGTGCCAGCAGCACCGGGACAATTACTGGAAACACCATATATTTT. Its protein is CASSTGTITGNTIYF. Supplemented by reference TRBV28 and TRBJ1-3, the full variable domain reads DVKVTQSSRYLVKRTGEKVFLECVQDMDHENMFWYRQDPGLGLRLIYFSYDVKMKEKGDIPEGYSVSREKKERFSLILESASTNQTSMYLCASSTGTITGNTIYFGEGSWLTVV.